The clone carrying this T cell receptor beta chain was seen a few times. Its antigen is not identified. This entry belongs to a study of cytomegalovirus exposure and HLA in healthy donors. About the research overall: In an early release, HLA-typed donors contributed some 88 million unique TCR sequences.

Study conclusions and caveats: A previous analysis found most TCR beta V segments productive roughly 90% or roughly 30% of the time. In a later analysis, most CMV-associated TCR beta chains appeared HLA-restricted.

The PCR made use of 60 Vbeta and 13 Jbeta primers. The assay was immunoSEQ multiplex PCR, and TCRdb's table has in-frame clones only and misses some. Of around 180,000 clones listed, 60% to 80% are singletons. The CDR3 has 17 residues. V was pared by 1 base and J by 3 bases, with 6 bases of the junction left unmatched. CDR1 and CDR2 (germline): SEHNR, FQNEAQ (reference sequence). Material: PBMCs. V usage is TRBV7-9 and J usage is TRBJ2-3; 11 nucleotides agree with TRBD2. The clonotype comes from a man in his fifties or sixties in good health and CMV-seronegative. DNA for the CDR3: TGTGCCAGCAGCTTAGACCTAGCGGGAGGTCGGACAGATACGCAGTATTTT. Residues: CASSLDLAGGRTDTQYF.